These 2 T cell receptor beta chains were all obtained from the same sample, sequenced in a study of radiation and T cells in renal cell carcinoma. Generated by immunoSEQ multiplex PCR, the TCRdb table keeps only in-frame clones and is missing some. The table shows 100,000 to 150,000 clones, with around 82% occurring only once. This sample's time point: blood 2 weeks post-SBRT. This sample's treatment: 15 Gy SBRT to primary tumor, nephrectomy 4 weeks later. The specimen was blood, collected from a patient whose treatment included radiotherapy and nephrectomy. These receptors were obtained from a man over 45 with renal cell carcinoma.

This clone was detected a few times. The V call is TRBV29-1, the J call TRBJ1-1; D may be TRBD1 (5 bases). Germline lookup yields CDR1 SQVTM and CDR2 ANQGSEA. Trimming removed 4 bases at V and 1 base at J, with 16 bases between. The CDR3 spans 15 residues. The CDR3 DNA reads as TGCAGCGTTGTCCCCAGGGCAGATTGGAACACTGAAGCTTTCTTT. It yields the protein CSVVPRADWNTEAFF.

The chain employs TRBV5-1 and TRBJ2-5; no definite D call. Germline-derived CDR1 and CDR2 are SGHRS and YFSETQ. Trimming pared 6 bases from V and 5 bases from J, leaving 14 bases between. This CDR3 is 13 amino acids long. The CDR3 sequence: CASKMGSTETQYF. For the CDR3, the DNA is TGCGCCAGCAAAATGGGCTCAACGGAGACCCAGTACTTC. The variable domain in full, completed from reference TRBV5-1 and TRBJ2-5, reads KAGVTQTPRYLIKTRGQQVTLSCSPISGHRSVSWYQQTPGQGLQFLFEYFSETQRNKGNFPGRFSGRQFSNSRSEMNVSTLELGDSALYLCASKMGSTETQYFGPGTRLLVL.